The TCR beta chain described here comes from a study of Graves' ophthalmopathy and Graves' hyperthyroidism. RNA transcripts were the source from which TCR beta CDR3 regions were amplified. Second-round multiplex PCR came after first-round RT-PCR with HTBI primers. TCRdb processed the multiplex PCR reads anew with MiXCR; each CDR3 protein has one entry. The sample carries hundreds of thousands of distinct CDR3 sequences, around 40% recorded once. This clonotype was recorded at least ten times. Its antigen remains unknown. General study points: Most thyroid clonotypes with frequency above 0.001 were detected in blood too.

CDR3 length: 15 residues. Germline V lookup: CDR1 SGHAT, CDR2 FQNNGV. V was cut by 5 bases and J by 0 bases, with 10 bases left in between. The receptor was derived from an adult man with Graves' ophthalmopathy. The chain recombines TRBV11-2 with TRBJ2-2; tentatively, D is TRBD2 (6 bases). Material: peripheral blood. The CDR3 sequence is CASSRDWTNTGELFF. CDR3 in DNA: TGTGCCAGCAGCAGGGACTGGACGAACACCGGGGAGCTGTTTTTT. The variable domain in full, completed from reference TRBV11-2 and TRBJ2-2, reads EAGVAQSPRYKIIEKRQSVAFWCNPISGHATLYWYQQILGQGPKLLIQFQNNGVVDDSQLPKDRFSAERLKGVDSTLKIQPAKLEDSAVYLCASSRDWTNTGELFFGEGSRLTVL.